A selection of T cell receptor beta chains follows, all from one sample in a study of molecular identifiers for immune sequencing clone quantification. TCRdb fed the PCR reads into MiXCR, producing one record per CDR3 protein. The repertoire includes some 88,000 distinct CDR3 sequences, around 23% of them detected once, and roughly 1% sits in the top ten. The material sequenced was naive CD8+ T cells from blood, with Jurkat cell RNA spiked in. These receptors came from a human donor in good health. Some libraries in this study had Jurkat cell RNA spiked in. CDR3s include the opening cysteine and the closing phenylalanine or tryptophan. D genes are given only for firm matches. Size tells how often a clone was seen (once, few, many) or the class of an expanded clone, and some rows leave it out.

>TRBJ2-3|TRBD2|many|TRBV3-1
CASSLSPPWTSGDTQYF
TGTGCCAGCAGCCTTAGCCCCCCCTGGACTAGCGGAGATACGCAGTATTTT
>TRBJ2-3|NA|few|TRBV4-1
CASSQDHGGRDTQYF
TGCGCCAGCAGCCAGGATCATGGGGGTCGGGATACGCAGTATTTT
>TRBJ2-5|NA|NA|TRBV29-1
CSVRDTQETQYF
TGCAGCGTGCGGGACACCCAAGAGACCCAGTACTTC
>TRBJ2-6|TRBD2|many|TRBV7-9
CASSAGTSASSGANVLTF
TGTGCCAGCAGCGCCGGGACTAGCGCTTCCTCTGGGGCCAACGTCCTGACTTTC
>TRBJ2-1|NA|many|TRBV12-3/TRBV12-4
CASSSHNEQFF
TGTGCCAGCAGTTCCCACAATGAGCAGTTCTTC
>TRBJ1-1|NA|few|TRBV9
CASSAGGNQEAFF
TGTGCCAGCAGCGCCGGGGGGAACCAAGAAGCTTTCTTT
>TRBJ2-1|TRBD2|NA|TRBV3-1
CASSQGRLAFNEQFF
TGTGCCAGCAGCCAAGGGAGACTAGCGTTCAATGAGCAGTTCTTC
>TRBJ2-3|NA|few|TRBV6-2/TRBV6-3
CASRYPDLDTQYF
TGTGCCAGCAGATACCCCGACCTGGATACGCAGTATTTT
>TRBJ2-7|NA|many|TRBV6-2/TRBV6-3
CASSPQGFLTYEQYF
TGTGCCAGCAGTCCTCAGGGATTTCTTACCTACGAGCAGTACTTC
>TRBJ1-1|NA|NA|TRBV12-3/TRBV12-4
CATRDGNTEAFF
TGTGCCACCCGGGACGGTAACACTGAAGCTTTCTTT
>TRBJ2-7|TRBD1|many|TRBV19
CASSPGTGPYEQYF
TGTGCCAGCAGTCCCGGGACAGGCCCCTACGAGCAGTACTTC
>TRBJ1-1|TRBD1|NA|TRBV11-2
CASSTVPGQESTEAFF
TGTGCCAGCAGCACCGTCCCGGGACAGGAGAGCACTGAAGCTTTCTTT
>TRBJ2-7|NA|many|TRBV2
CASRDFSYEQYF
TGTGCCAGCCGGGACTTCTCCTACGAGCAGTACTTC
>TRBJ1-1|NA|NA|TRBV4-1
CASSQSEGWAGEAFF
TGCGCCAGCAGCCAGTCCGAGGGCTGGGCTGGCGAAGCTTTCTTT
>TRBJ2-5|TRBD1|NA|TRBV7-9
CASSSHIWTGMNQETQYF
TGTGCCAGCAGCTCACATATATGGACAGGGATGAACCAAGAGACCCAGTACTTC
>TRBJ1-1|NA|many|TRBV27
CASSLGASTEAFF
TGTGCCAGCAGTTTGGGCGCTAGCACTGAAGCTTTCTTT
>TRBJ2-6|NA|many|TRBV6-2/TRBV6-3
CASSSRDKGVSGANVLTF
TGTGCCAGCAGTTCCCGGGACAAGGGTGTCTCTGGGGCCAACGTCCTGACTTTC
>TRBJ2-2|NA|few|TRBV4-2
CASSPDRGELFF
TGTGCCAGCAGCCCGGACCGCGGGGAGCTGTTTTTT
>TRBJ2-7|NA|many|TRBV6-2/TRBV6-3
CASKLDSGVYEQYF
TGTGCCAGCAAACTCGACAGCGGAGTCTACGAGCAGTACTTC
>TRBJ1-1|TRBD1|many|TRBV28
CASRPPGQGALDTEAFF
TGTGCCAGCAGGCCACCGGGACAGGGGGCTCTGGACACTGAAGCTTTCTTT
>TRBJ1-6|NA|few|TRBV9
CASSPGGGPLHF
TGTGCCAGCAGCCCCGGGGGGGGTCCCCTCCACTTT
>TRBJ1-1|NA|many|TRBV7-9
CASSLGRGNTEAFF
TGTGCCAGCAGCTTGGGCAGGGGGAACACTGAAGCTTTCTTT
>TRBJ2-2|TRBD1|NA|TRBV19
CASSMDLWGQGAVGELFF
TGTGCCAGTAGTATGGATCTTTGGGGACAGGGGGCTGTCGGGGAGCTGTTTTTT
>TRBJ1-5|NA|many|TRBV15
CATSRGRGSNQPQHF
TGTGCCACCAGCAGGGGAAGGGGAAGCAATCAGCCCCAGCATTTT
>TRBJ2-2|TRBD2|NA|TRBV4-1
CASSLRVTSGGSTGELFF
TGCGCCAGCAGCCTGCGGGTCACTAGCGGGGGCAGCACCGGGGAGCTGTTTTTT
>TRBJ1-5|NA|many|TRBV4-1
CASSQEIFPGGENQPQHF
TGCGCCAGCAGCCAAGAAATATTCCCCGGAGGGGAAAATCAGCCCCAGCATTTT
>TRBJ1-5|NA|many|TRBV11-2
CASSLDIWGNQPQHF
TGTGCCAGCAGCTTAGATATTTGGGGCAATCAGCCCCAGCATTTT
>TRBJ2-7|NA|NA|TRBV20-1
CRVVVGTSYEQYF
TGCAGGGTCGTGGTCGGGACCTCCTACGAGCAGTACTTC
>TRBJ1-2|NA|NA|TRBV11-2
CASSLAGGAGYTF
TGTGCCAGCAGCTTAGCAGGTGGTGCTGGCTACACCTTC
>TRBJ2-4|NA|few|TRBV19
CASIDQRNIQYF
TGTGCCAGTATTGACCAAAGAAACATTCAGTACTTC
>TRBJ1-1|NA|NA|TRBV2
CASRQTGFMNTEAFF
TGTGCCAGCAGGCAGACCGGTTTTATGAACACTGAAGCTTTCTTT
>TRBJ2-7|TRBD2|many|TRBV14
CASNPAGGPHEQYF
TGTGCCAGCAACCCAGCGGGAGGGCCTCACGAGCAGTACTTC
>TRBJ1-4|NA|NA|TRBV6-2/TRBV6-3
CASSYSIFLFSAELNEKLFF
TGTGCCAGCAGTTACTCGATTTTCCTTTTTTCGGCGGAACTTAATGAAAAACTGTTTTTT
>TRBJ2-1|TRBD2|many|TRBV3-1
CASSLQAGDTYNEQFF
TGTGCCAGCAGCCTTCAAGCGGGAGATACCTACAATGAGCAGTTCTTC
>TRBJ2-7|NA|NA|TRBV28
CASSSPRDGNEQYF
TGTGCCAGCAGTTCACCCAGGGACGGTAACGAGCAGTACTTC
>TRBJ2-3|NA|few|TRBV29-1
CSVLGLGTDTQYF
TGCAGCGTTCTTGGGCTCGGCACAGATACGCAGTATTTT
>TRBJ2-7|NA|many|TRBV7-6
CASSSGRGTYEQYF
TGTGCCAGCAGCTCGGGACGGGGGACCTACGAGCAGTACTTC
>TRBJ2-7|NA|few|TRBV15
CATSRNTYEQYF
TGTGCCACCAGCAGAAATACCTACGAGCAGTACTTC
>TRBJ2-7|NA|many|TRBV6-2/TRBV6-3
CASRSGQLDEQYF
TGTGCCAGCAGAAGCGGACAGCTGGACGAGCAGTACTTC
>TRBJ1-3|NA|NA|TRBV20-1
CSARDWGSFSGNTTYF
TGCAGTGCTAGAGATTGGGGGTCGTTCTCTGGAAACACCACATATTTT
>TRBJ2-7|NA|many|TRBV19
CASIPPPLGPLLTESSYEQYF
TGTGCCAGTATTCCTCCACCCCTCGGCCCTCTTCTGACAGAGAGCTCCTACGAGCAGTACTTC
>TRBJ2-5|NA|few|TRBV7-9
CASSVRQMYQETQYF
TGTGCCAGCAGCGTACGACAGATGTACCAAGAGACCCAGTACTTC
>TRBJ1-2|TRBD1|NA|TRBV27
CASSLDRGMEGYTF
TGTGCCAGCAGTTTAGACAGGGGTATGGAGGGCTACACCTTC
>TRBJ1-2|NA|many|TRBV12-3/TRBV12-4
CASSLAGGPFGYTF
TGTGCCAGCAGTTTAGCGGGGGGACCGTTTGGCTACACCTTC
>TRBJ2-3|NA|many|TRBV29-1
CSVVKLETQYF
TGCAGCGTTGTTAAGTTGGAAACGCAGTATTTT
>TRBJ1-4|NA|once|TRBV27
CASGFVKGERLFF
TGTGCCAGCGGTTTCGTAAAGGGTGAAAGACTGTTTTTT
>TRBJ2-7|NA|few|TRBV6-1
CASSETFGYEQYF
TGTGCCAGCAGTGAAACTTTTGGGTACGAGCAGTACTTC
>TRBJ2-1|TRBD2|NA|TRBV11-2
CASTLVGGAYNEQFF
TGTGCCAGCACCTTGGTTGGGGGGGCCTACAATGAGCAGTTCTTC
>TRBJ2-5|TRBD2|many|TRBV28
CASSPGLAGATQYF
TGTGCCAGCAGCCCGGGACTAGCGGGAGCTACCCAGTACTTC